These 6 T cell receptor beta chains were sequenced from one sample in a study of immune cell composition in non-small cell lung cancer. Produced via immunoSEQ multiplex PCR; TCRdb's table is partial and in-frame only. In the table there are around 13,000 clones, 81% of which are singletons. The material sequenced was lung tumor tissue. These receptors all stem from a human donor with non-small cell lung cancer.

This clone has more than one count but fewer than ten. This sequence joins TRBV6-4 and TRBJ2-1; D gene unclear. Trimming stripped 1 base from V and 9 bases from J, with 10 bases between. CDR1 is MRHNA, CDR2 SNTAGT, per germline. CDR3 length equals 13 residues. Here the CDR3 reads CASSDLTFCEQFF. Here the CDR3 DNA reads TGTGCCAGCAGTGACTTAACTTTTTGTGAGCAGTTCTTC.

CDR3 nucleotides: TGTGCCAGCAGCTTATCAGCGGGGCCCAATCAGCCCCAGCATTTT. Translating it yields CASSLSAGPNQPQHF. The genes are TRBV7-9 and TRBJ1-5; TRBD1 might be the D (5 bases). Trimming took 2 bases from V and 3 from J, leaving 11 bases between them. CDR1 is SEHNR, CDR2 FQNEAQ, per germline (reference sequence). The length of the CDR3 is 15 residues.

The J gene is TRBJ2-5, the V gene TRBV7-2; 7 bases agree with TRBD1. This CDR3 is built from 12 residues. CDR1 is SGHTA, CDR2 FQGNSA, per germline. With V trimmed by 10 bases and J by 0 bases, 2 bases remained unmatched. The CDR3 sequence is CANGQDQETQYF. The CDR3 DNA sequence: TGTGCCAACGGACAGGACCAAGAGACCCAGTACTTC.

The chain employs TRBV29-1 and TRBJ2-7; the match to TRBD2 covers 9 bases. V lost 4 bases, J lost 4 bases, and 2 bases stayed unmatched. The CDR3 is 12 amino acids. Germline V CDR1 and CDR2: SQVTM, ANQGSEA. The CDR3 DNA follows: TGCAGCGTTGCTAGCGGGATATACGAGCAGTACTTC. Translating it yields CSVASGIYEQYF.

In DNA, the CDR3 is TGTGCCAGCACCACCGCATCGGGAGGGAGGGAGCAGTACTTC. This translates into CASTTASGGREQYF. This rearrangement joins TRBV6-7 to TRBJ2-7, with 8 bases lining up with TRBD2. TRBV6-7 is assigned to the ORF class and has an uncertain function. V was clipped by 7 bases and J by 7 bases; unmatched bases: 12. This CDR3 region has 14 residues.

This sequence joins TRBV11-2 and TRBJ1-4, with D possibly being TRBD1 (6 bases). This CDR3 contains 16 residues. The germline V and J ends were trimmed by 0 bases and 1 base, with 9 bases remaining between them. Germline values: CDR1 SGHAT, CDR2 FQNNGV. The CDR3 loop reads CASSLEGGGTNEKLFF. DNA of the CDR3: TGTGCCAGCAGCTTAGAAGGAGGGGGAACTAATGAAAAACTGTTTTTT.